These 30 T cell receptor beta chains came from one sample sequenced in a study of regulatory T cells in long-lasting Graves disease. The time point here: newly diagnosed GD, antithyroid drugs for less than 3 months. Researchers made the TCR library from RNA that was extracted from PBMCs. Libraries of TCR beta came from iRepertoire HTBI primers plus Arm-PCR of CDR3 regions. MiXCR was run by TCRdb on the multiplex PCR reads, yielding one entry per CDR3 protein. The sample includes 580,000 or so distinct CDR3 sequences, roughly 15% of them seen just once. The data were also submitted as part of a second study, on T cells in Graves' hyperthyroidism and ophthalmopathy.

The sample in question was peripheral blood mononuclear cells (PBMCs), obtained at new diagnosis, from a patient treated with antithyroid drugs. Source of these receptors: a young man with Graves disease.

The CDR3 DNA reads as TGCAGCGTTGGTCGTGACTACCAACCGAGTGAGCAGTTCTTC. As protein: CSVGRDYQPSEQFF. This chain joins TRBV29-1 and TRBJ2-3; a possible D gene is TRBD2 (5 bases). The tail of the sequence fits TRBJ2-1 better, so the J call may be wrong. The CDR3 is 14 amino acids. Germline V gives CDR1 SQVTM, CDR2 ANQGSEA.

This clonotype was observed at least ten times. The chain links TRBV3-1 to TRBJ2-5, with a tentative D call TRBD2 (6 bases). V was cut by 1 base and J by 5 bases, with 17 bases left in between. CDR3 length: 16 amino acids. Germline values: CDR1 LGHDT, CDR2 YNNKEL (reference sequence). Here the CDR3 reads CASSQAGDARGETQYF. CDR3 bases: TGTGCCAGCAGCCAAGCGGGGGACGCGCGAGGGGAGACCCAGTACTTC.

At least ten counts were recorded for this clonotype. V and J are TRBV27 and TRBJ2-6, with D perhaps matching TRBD1 (7 bases). The CDR3 has 19 residues. The germline V and J ends were trimmed by 0 bases and 0 bases, with 15 bases remaining between them. Germline V lookup: CDR1 MNHEY, CDR2 SMNVEV (reference sequence). The CDR3 loop is CASSLSLTGRSSGANVLTF. The CDR3, as DNA: TGTGCCAGCAGTTTATCTCTGACAGGGAGGTCCTCTGGGGCCAACGTCCTGACTTTC.

The CDR3 DNA follows: TGTGCCAGCAGTTTAAGCTTCAACACCATATATTTT. This gives the protein CASSLSFNTIYF. The rearrangement joins TRBV12-3 or TRBV12-4 to TRBJ1-3; D is uncertain. V was trimmed by 2 bases and J by 7 bases, leaving 6 bases between them. This CDR3 has 12 amino acids.

The CDR3 DNA sequence: TGCGCCAGCAGCTTGGCAGGATTGGGACGTTCACCCCTCCACTTT. Translation: CASSLAGLGRSPLHF. The chain uses TRBV5-1 and TRBJ1-6; D is perhaps TRBD1 (5 bases). With 0 bases removed from V and 9 bases from J, the gap between germline ends came to 13 bases. The CDR3 sequence is 15 residues long. Looked up from germline, CDR1 is SGHRS and CDR2 is YFSETQ.

Note on this clonotype: A read error is possible here, since a much larger clone lies one base away. The rearrangement uses TRBV28 and TRBJ1-1; 9 nucleotides agree with TRBD1. Trimming cost V 8 bases and J 5 bases; bases outside gene matches: 12. The CDR3 totals 15 residues. CDR1 MDHEN and CDR2 SYDVKM come from the germline V gene. CDR3 sequence: CASGPTGTGWTEAFF. For the CDR3, the DNA is TGTGCCAGCGGTCCGACCGGGACAGGGTGGACTGAAGCTTTCTTT.

This clonotype was seen repeatedly, ten times or more. The chain employs TRBV20-1 and TRBJ2-1; D call uncertain. The germline CDR1 and CDR2 sequences are DFQATT and SNEGSKA (reference sequence). This CDR3 contains 14 residues. V was pared by 3 bases and J by 5 bases, with 14 bases between. CDR3 loop: CSASSGLVDNEQFF. The DNA for the CDR3 is TGCAGTGCTAGTAGTGGGTTGGTCGACAATGAGCAGTTCTTC.

This clonotype came up many times. The rearrangement uses TRBV3-1 and TRBJ1-4, with TRBD1 matching over 9 bases. Trimming took 3 bases from V and 6 from J; bases not matched to a gene: 5. Germline assignment: CDR1 LGHDT and CDR2 YNNKEL (reference sequence). The CDR3 loop spans 15 amino acids. The CDR3 spells CASSQRRDRDEKLFF. DNA for the CDR3: TGTGCCAGCAGCCAGAGGCGGGACAGGGATGAAAAACTGTTTTTT.

On this clonotype itself: The junction and the germline gene differ at one end; a read error may be behind it. The genes are TRBV3-1 and TRBJ1-2; 7 bases agree with TRBD1. Germline V lookup: CDR1 LGHDT, CDR2 YNNKEL (reference sequence). The CDR3 is made up of 16 amino acids. The CDR3 protein is CASSKETGRNSYGYTF. For the CDR3, the DNA is TGTGCCAGCAGCAAAGAGACAGGGCGAAACTCCTATGGCTACACCTTC. Variable domain in full (rest from reference TRBV3-1 and TRBJ1-2): DTAVSQTPKYLVTQMGNDKSIKCEQNLGHDTMYWYKQDSKKFLKIMFSYNNKELIINETVPNRFSPKSPDKAHLNLHINSLELGDSAVYFCASSKETGRNSYGYTFGSGTRLTVV.

This clonotype was seen more than once but under ten times. This chain links TRBV7-8 with TRBJ2-5; the D gene could be TRBD1 or TRBD2 (5 bases each). The CDR3 consists of 14 residues. V shed 5 bases and J shed 3 bases, with 13 bases lying between them. Germline CDR1 is SGHVS and CDR2 is FQNEAQ. CDR3: CASSPRGVEETQYF. The DNA of the CDR3 is TGTGCCAGCAGCCCCCGAGGGGTAGAAGAGACCCAGTACTTC.

The CDR3 nucleotides are TGTGCCAGCAGCGTATTTCAGGGTTCCTACAATGAGCAGTTCTTC. Protein sequence: CASSVFQGSYNEQFF. The chain employs TRBV9 and TRBJ2-1; tentatively, D is TRBD1 (5 bases). The CDR3 sequence is 15 residues long. Germline loops: CDR1 SGDLS, CDR2 YYNGEE. V shed 1 base and J shed 1 base, with 9 bases lying between them.

In its sample, this clonotype was seen many times. The chain employs TRBV6-2 or TRBV6-3 and TRBJ2-7; 7 nucleotides agree with TRBD2. With V trimmed by 2 bases and J by 3 bases, 10 bases remained unmatched. The germline V gene has CDR1 MNHEY and CDR2 SVGEGT. The length of the CDR3 is 16 residues. CDR3 bases: TGTGCCAGCAGTTACCACACTAGCGCAGTGGGCTACGAGCAGTACTTC. It codes for CASSYHTSAVGYEQYF.

Ten or more counts support this clonotype. This rearrangement joins TRBV3-1 to TRBJ2-5; TRBD2 aligns across 7 bases. The junction had 8 bases not matched to a gene; V was cut back by 0 bases and J by 1 base. Germline values: CDR1 LGHDT, CDR2 YNNKEL (reference sequence). The CDR3 is made up of 17 amino acids. This CDR3 reads CASSQDKASGFQETQYF. CDR3 sequence (DNA): TGTGCCAGCAGCCAAGATAAGGCTAGCGGATTCCAAGAGACCCAGTACTTC.

There are many counts of this clonotype. V usage is TRBV7-9 and J usage is TRBJ1-2, with D perhaps TRBD1 (5 bases). V was pared by 5 bases and J by 7 bases, with 8 bases between. This CDR3 comprises 11 residues. The germline gives CDR1 SEHNR, CDR2 FQNEAQ (reference sequence). CDR3 sequence reads: CASSQGPGYTF. The CDR3 coding sequence is TGTGCCAGCAGCCAGGGACCTGGCTACACCTTC.

This clonotype has a count of ten or more. The gene calls are TRBV28 and TRBJ2-1; TRBD2 aligns across 11 bases. The CDR3 has 14 residues. Germline V gene sequence: CDR1 MDHEN, CDR2 SYDVKM. Trimming cost V 6 bases and J 9 bases; bases outside gene matches: 7. The CDR3 protein is CASRLSGRAIEQFF. In DNA, the CDR3 is TGTGCCAGCAGGCTTAGCGGGAGGGCCATTGAGCAGTTCTTC.

This clonotype was seen at least ten times. The chain carries TRBV7-8 and TRBJ2-7, with D uncertain. Germline CDR1 reads SGHVS; CDR2 reads FQNEAQ. CDR3 length equals 13 residues. Trimming removed 5 bases from V and 3 bases from J, with 11 bases in between. CDR3 region: CASSLRLNYEQYF. CDR3 bases: TGTGCCAGCAGCCTTCGACTGAACTACGAGCAGTACTTC.

There are a few counts of this clonotype. The chain joins TRBV5-5 to TRBJ2-2, with 10 nucleotides matching TRBD2. Germline values: CDR1 SGHKS, CDR2 YYEKEE (reference sequence). The CDR3 is 15 residues long. V gave up 0 bases and J gave up 4 bases; unmatched junction bases: 0. CDR3 nucleotides: TGTGCCAGCAGCTTGGTAGCGGGAGGCACCGGGGAGCTGTTTTTT. It specifies CASSLVAGGTGELFF.

This clonotype was seen a handful of times. This rearrangement joins TRBV18 to TRBJ1-4; D perhaps matches TRBD1 (5 bases). V was clipped by 3 bases and J by 8 bases, with 7 bases between them. This CDR3 is built from 12 residues. CDR1 is KGHSH and CDR2 is LQKENI in the germline V gene. The CDR3 DNA is TGTGCCAGCTCACCCCACAGGGAAAAACTGTTTTTT. Translated: CASSPHREKLFF.

This clonotype was observed at least ten times. This chain links TRBV5-1 with TRBJ2-7, with 8 bases lining up with TRBD2. The germline gives CDR1 SGHRS, CDR2 YFSETQ. J gave up 0 bases and V 8 bases, and 7 bases lay outside the gene matches. The CDR3 spans 14 residues. CDR3 sequence (DNA): TGCGCCAGTGGTAGCGGGGAAGGCTCCTACGAGCAGTACTTC. Its translation: CASGSGEGSYEQYF.

This chain uses TRBV11-2 with TRBJ2-2, with a weak D call TRBD1 (8 bases). The V and J ends lost 5 bases and 1 base respectively, with 14 bases between them. This CDR3 has 16 amino acids. CDR1 and CDR2 (germline): SGHAT, FQNNGV. Written as DNA, the CDR3 is TGTGCCAGCAGCACCTACAGGGGGGGGAACACCGGGGAGCTGTTTTTT. Its translation: CASSTYRGGNTGELFF.

This clonotype has at least ten counts. CDR3 region: CASQDREKLSEQYF. As DNA, the CDR3 is TGTGCCAGTCAAGACCGGGAAAAACTCTCCGAGCAGTACTTC. The chain joins TRBV28 to TRBJ2-7; tentative D call: TRBD2 (5 bases). Germline lookup yields CDR1 MDHEN and CDR2 SYDVKM. The CDR3 length is 14 residues. Trimming stripped 9 bases from V and 6 bases from J, with 21 bases between.

This clonotype was observed a few times. The chain combines TRBV7-2 with TRBJ1-2; unclear D gene. Germline-derived CDR1 and CDR2 are SGHTA and FQGNSA. V lost 5 bases, J lost 1 base, and 8 bases lay in between. The CDR3 loop spans 13 amino acids. CDR3 sequence reads: CASSQKGNYGYTF. As DNA, the CDR3 is TGTGCCAGCAGCCAAAAGGGTAACTATGGCTACACCTTC.

This clonotype was observed many times. The rearrangement joins TRBV5-1 to TRBJ2-3; D ambiguous. From germline, CDR1 is SGHRS and CDR2 YFSETQ. V lost 7 bases and J lost 1, with 10 bases in between. The CDR3 totals 13 residues. CDR3 in amino acids: CASASTGTDTQYF. CDR3 nucleotides: TGCGCCAGCGCGTCTACAGGCACAGATACGCAGTATTTT.

This clonotype was picked up a small number of times. V and J are TRBV15 and TRBJ1-4; D unresolved. The germline V gene has CDR1 LNHNV and CDR2 YYDKDF (reference sequence). The CDR3 runs to 14 residues. The V end was cut by 0 bases, the J end by 10 bases, with 12 bases between. The CDR3 is CATSRDKPARKLFF. CDR3 in DNA: TGTGCCACCAGCAGAGACAAGCCCGCCCGAAAACTGTTTTTT.

This clonotype was counted ten times or more. The chain employs TRBV7-2 and TRBJ2-1; D gene unclear. The CDR3 consists of 11 residues. Deletions cut 6 bases from V and 9 bases from J, with 9 bases between. Germline CDR1 SGHTA, CDR2 FQGNSA. Here the CDR3 reads CASRQTIEQFF. CDR3 nucleotides: TGTGCCAGCAGGCAAACGATTGAGCAGTTCTTC.

This clonotype has just a few counts. The chain joins TRBV20-1 to TRBJ1-1; D might be TRBD1 (5 bases). Trimming removed 1 base from V and 4 bases from J, with 10 bases in between. Germline lookup yields CDR1 DFQATT and CDR2 SNEGSKA (reference sequence). This CDR3 is 13 amino acids long. The CDR3 bases are TGCAGTGCTAGAGTTTGGGGCACCACTGAAGCTTTCTTT. Translation: CSARVWGTTEAFF.

This clonotype came up many times. In nucleotides, the CDR3 is TGTGCCAGCGGGGTTGGACAGGGGGTAGGTGAAGCTTTCTTT. It translates to CASGVGQGVGEAFF. J is TRBJ1-1 and V is TRBV2, with 10 nucleotides matching TRBD1. The J segment lost 7 bases and the V segment lost 8 bases, leaving 10 bases of the junction unmatched. This CDR3 has 14 amino acids. The germline CDR1 and CDR2 sequences are SNHLY and FYNNEI.

The chain carries TRBV3-1 and TRBJ2-6; 14 bases map to TRBD2. From germline, CDR1 is LGHDT and CDR2 YNNKEL (reference sequence). The CDR3 is 19 amino acids. With 4 bases clipped from V and 2 bases from J, the junction kept 7 bases outside the gene matches. The CDR3 DNA sequence: TGTGCCAGCAGCCGAATTCCGGGACTAGCGGGAGCTGGGGCCAACGTCCTGACTTTC. Translated: CASSRIPGLAGAGANVLTF.

This clonotype was recorded many times. Mismatch with germline at one junction end may stem from a read error. The rearrangement joins TRBV5-1 to TRBJ2-7, with 9 nucleotides matching TRBD2. Germline CDR1 is SGHRS and CDR2 is YFSETQ. CDR3 length equals 15 residues. As DNA, the CDR3 is TGTGCCAGCAGTTTAGGTCTAGCGGGAAGCTACGAGCAGTACTTC. Amino acid sequence: CASSLGLAGSYEQYF. Based on the CDR3 plus reference TRBV5-1 and TRBJ2-7, the full variable domain is KAGVTQTPRYLIKTRGQQVTLSCSPISGHRSVSWYQQTPGQGLQFLFEYFSETQRNKGNFPGRFSGRQFSNSRSEMNVSTLELGDSALYLCASSLGLAGSYEQYFGPGTRLTVT.

A note on this clonotype: This may be a read error, as it is one base from a much larger clone. V is TRBV5-1 and J is TRBJ1-2; tentatively, D is TRBD1 (5 bases). Germline CDR1 is SGHRS and CDR2 is YFSETQ. The CDR3 consists of 12 residues. The CDR3 spells CASSENRLGYSF. The CDR3 DNA reads as TGCGCCAGCAGCGAAAACAGGTTGGGCTACTCCTTC.